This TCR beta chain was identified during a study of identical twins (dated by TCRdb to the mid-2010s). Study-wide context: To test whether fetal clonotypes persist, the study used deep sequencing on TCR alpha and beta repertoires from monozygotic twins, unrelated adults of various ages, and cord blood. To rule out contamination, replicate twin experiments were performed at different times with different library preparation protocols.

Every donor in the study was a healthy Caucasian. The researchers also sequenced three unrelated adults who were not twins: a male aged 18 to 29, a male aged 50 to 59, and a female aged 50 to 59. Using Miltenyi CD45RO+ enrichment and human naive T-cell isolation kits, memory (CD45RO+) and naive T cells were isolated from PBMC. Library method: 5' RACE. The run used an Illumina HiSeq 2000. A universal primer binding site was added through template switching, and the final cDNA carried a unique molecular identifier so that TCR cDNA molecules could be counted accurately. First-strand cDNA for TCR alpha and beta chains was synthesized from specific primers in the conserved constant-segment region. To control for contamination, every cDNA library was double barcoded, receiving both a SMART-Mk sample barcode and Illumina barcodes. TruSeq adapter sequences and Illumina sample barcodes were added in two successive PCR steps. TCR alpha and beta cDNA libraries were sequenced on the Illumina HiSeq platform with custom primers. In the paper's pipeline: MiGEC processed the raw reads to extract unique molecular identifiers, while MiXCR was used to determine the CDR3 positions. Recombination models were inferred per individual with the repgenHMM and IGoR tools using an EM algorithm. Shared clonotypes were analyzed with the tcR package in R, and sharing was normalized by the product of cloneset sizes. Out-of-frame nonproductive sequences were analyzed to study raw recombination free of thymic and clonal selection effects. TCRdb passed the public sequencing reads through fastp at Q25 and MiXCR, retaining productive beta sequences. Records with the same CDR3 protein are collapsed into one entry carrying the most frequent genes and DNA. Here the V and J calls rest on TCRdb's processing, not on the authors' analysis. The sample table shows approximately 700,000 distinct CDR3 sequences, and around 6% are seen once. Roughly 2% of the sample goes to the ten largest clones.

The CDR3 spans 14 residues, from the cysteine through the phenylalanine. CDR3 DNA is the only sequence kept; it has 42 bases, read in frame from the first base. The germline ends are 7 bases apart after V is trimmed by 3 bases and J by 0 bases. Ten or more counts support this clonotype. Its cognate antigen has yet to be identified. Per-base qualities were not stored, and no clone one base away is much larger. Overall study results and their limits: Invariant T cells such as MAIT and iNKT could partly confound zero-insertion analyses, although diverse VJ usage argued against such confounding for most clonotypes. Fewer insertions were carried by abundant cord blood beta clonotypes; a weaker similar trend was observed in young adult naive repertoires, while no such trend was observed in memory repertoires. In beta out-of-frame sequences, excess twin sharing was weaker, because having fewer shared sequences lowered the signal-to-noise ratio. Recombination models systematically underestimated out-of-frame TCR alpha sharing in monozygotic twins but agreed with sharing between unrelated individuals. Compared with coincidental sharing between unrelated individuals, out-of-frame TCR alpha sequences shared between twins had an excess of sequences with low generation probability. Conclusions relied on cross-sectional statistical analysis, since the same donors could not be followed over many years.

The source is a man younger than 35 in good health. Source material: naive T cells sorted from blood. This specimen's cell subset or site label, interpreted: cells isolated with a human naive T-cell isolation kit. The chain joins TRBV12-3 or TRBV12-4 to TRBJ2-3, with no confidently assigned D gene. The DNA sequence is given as TGTGCCAGCAGTTTTTCCCAAAGCACAGATACGCAGTATTTT. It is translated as CASSFSQSTDTQYF.